One and the same sample provided the 20 T cell receptor beta chains below, sequenced in a study of blood T cell repertoires in COVID-19. Clones were read by immunoSEQ multiplex PCR, and TCRdb kept only the in-frame ones, dropping some. The data show over 200,000 clones, approximately 89% seen once. Input material: peripheral blood. These receptors were taken from a woman between 45 and 65 years old with acute or convalescent COVID-19.

The V call is TRBV7-6, the J call TRBJ1-1, with 7 positions matching TRBD1. Germline V gene sequence: CDR1 SGHVS, CDR2 FNYEAQ. There are 14 residues in the CDR3. The junction had 10 bases not matched to a gene; V was cut back by 8 bases and J by 4 bases. Here the CDR3 DNA reads TGTGCCAGCGGGAACAGGGGAGAGAGCACTGAAGCTTTCTTT. The encoded protein is CASGNRGESTEAFF.

The genes are TRBV5-1 and TRBJ1-4, with D possibly TRBD1 on 6 matching bases. From germline, CDR1 is SGHRS and CDR2 YFSETQ. The CDR3 spans 15 residues. Trimming cost V 0 bases and J 8 bases, with 14 bases left between them. CDR3 bases: TGCGCCAGCAGCTTGGTGTCAGGGGTTGGAGAAAAACTGTTTTTT. Amino acid sequence: CASSLVSGVGEKLFF.

The V call is TRBV5-4, the J call TRBJ1-1, with 10 bases lining up with TRBD1. The V gene end was trimmed by 3 bases and the J gene end by 5 bases; junction bases not matched to a gene: 4. The CDR3 loop spans 14 amino acids. Germline V gene sequence: CDR1 SGHNT, CDR2 YYREEE (reference sequence). CDR3 sequence: CASSSGQGVTEAFF. CDR3 coding DNA: TGTGCCAGCAGCTCCGGACAGGGGGTGACTGAAGCTTTCTTT.

This clone was observed a handful of times. The genes are TRBV5-1 and TRBJ2-7, with D maybe TRBD2 (6 bases). CDR1 is SGHRS and CDR2 is YFSETQ in the germline V gene. With 4 bases removed from V and 3 bases from J, the gap between germline ends came to 17 bases. The CDR3 is 15 residues long. Here the CDR3 DNA reads TGCGCCAGCAGCGGGGGACCGGGACTGAACTACGAGCAGTACTTC. Protein sequence: CASSGGPGLNYEQYF.

J is TRBJ1-5 and V is TRBV5-6; D is uncertain. The CDR3 loop spans 15 amino acids. Between the trimmed V and J ends, which lost 2 bases and 0 bases, there was a span of 9 bases. Germline CDR1 and CDR2: SGHDT and YYEEEE. The DNA for the CDR3 is TGTGCCAGCAGCTTAGAGTCGTATAGCAATCAGCCCCAGCATTTT. Its protein product is CASSLESYSNQPQHF. Supplemented by reference TRBV5-6 and TRBJ1-5, the full variable domain reads DAGVTQSPTHLIKTRGQQVTLRCSPKSGHDTVSWYQQALGQGPQFIFQYYEEEERQRGNFPDRFSGHQFPNYSSELNVNALLLGDSALYLCASSLESYSNQPQHFGDGTRLSIL.

V and J are TRBV19 and TRBJ1-2; 7 bases are shared with TRBD1. Per the germline V gene, CDR1 is LNHDA and CDR2 is SQIVND (reference sequence). Unmatched junction bases numbered 11, after V lost 6 bases and J lost 4 bases. The CDR3 is 15 amino acids. This CDR3 reads CASSNLQGEGYGYTF. DNA of the CDR3: TGTGCCAGTAGCAATCTTCAGGGGGAAGGCTATGGCTACACCTTC.

This chain joins TRBV5-4 and TRBJ2-7, with unresolved D. V gave up 2 bases and J gave up 5 bases, with 14 bases separating them. The CDR3 has 14 residues. Germline assignment: CDR1 SGHNT and CDR2 YYREEE (reference sequence). As DNA, the CDR3 is TGTGCCAGCAGCTTTTCCGGGTCTAAGAACGAGCAGTACTTC. It specifies CASSFSGSKNEQYF.

The chain couples TRBV5-8 to TRBJ1-2, with TRBD1 matching 7 bases. This CDR3 is built from 14 residues. V was pared by 3 bases and J by 7 bases, with 9 bases of the junction left unmatched. CDR1 is SGHTS, CDR2 YDEGEE, per germline. The CDR3 region has the DNA TGTGCCAGCAGCTCTCCGGGACAGACTCCTGGCTACACCTTC. This translates into CASSSPGQTPGYTF.

The chain couples TRBV25-1 to TRBJ2-3; 8 bases line up with TRBD2. Per the germline V gene, CDR1 is MGHDK and CDR2 is SYGVNS. V dropped 3 bases and J dropped 5; count of bases not matched to a gene: 4. The CDR3 has 14 residues. The CDR3 protein is CASSDSTSGDTQYF. CDR3 in DNA: TGTGCCAGCAGTGATTCTACTAGCGGAGATACGCAGTATTTT.

The V gene is TRBV7-9, the J gene TRBJ2-7; 8 bases are shared with TRBD1. The CDR3 has 14 residues. J lost 6 bases, V lost 0 bases, and 4 bases had no gene match. Germline CDR1 is SEHNR and CDR2 is FQNEAQ (reference sequence). DNA of the CDR3: TGTGCCAGCAGCTTAGCAGGGACAGGAGTCGAGCAGTACTTC. Protein sequence: CASSLAGTGVEQYF.

The chain joins TRBV6-4 to TRBJ2-1, with D uncertain. Germline CDR1 is MRHNA and CDR2 is SNTAGT. The CDR3 consists of 12 residues. Trimming cost V 3 bases and J 7 bases, with 7 bases left between them. Here the CDR3 reads CASSDGVNEQFF. CDR3 DNA sequence: TGTGCCAGCAGTGATGGAGTTAATGAGCAGTTCTTC.

The chain joins TRBV5-1 to TRBJ2-6, with TRBD1 as a possible D gene (5 bases). The CDR3 loop spans 15 amino acids. V was shortened by 4 bases and J by 4 bases, with 12 bases between the two germline ends. Germline lookup yields CDR1 SGHRS and CDR2 YFSETQ. CDR3 nucleotide sequence: TGCGCCAGCAGCCCAGGGCTGTCAGGGGCCAACGTCCTGACTTTC. The encoded protein is CASSPGLSGANVLTF.

The chain carries TRBV5-1 and TRBJ2-3, with 7 bases that match TRBD1. Looked up from germline, CDR1 is SGHRS and CDR2 is YFSETQ. Losses at the gene ends were 0 bases for V and 2 bases for J; bases not matched to a gene: 3. The CDR3 covers 15 residues. The chain's CDR3 is CASSLGQGPTDTQYF. The CDR3, as DNA: TGCGCCAGCAGCTTGGGACAGGGCCCCACAGATACGCAGTATTTT. The full variable domain, its missing parts supplied by reference TRBV5-1 and TRBJ2-3, is KAGVTQTPRYLIKTRGQQVTLSCSPISGHRSVSWYQQTPGQGLQFLFEYFSETQRNKGNFPGRFSGRQFSNSRSEMNVSTLELGDSALYLCASSLGQGPTDTQYFGPGTRLTVL.

The chain is built from TRBV9 and TRBJ2-7, with 7 bases fitting TRBD1. Germline values: CDR1 SGDLS, CDR2 YYNGEE. This CDR3 spans 14 amino acids. V shed 5 bases, J shed 6 bases, and the junction held 11 bases outside the gene matches. The DNA of the CDR3 is TGTGCCAGCAGTGGTGCAGACAGGGCAGCCGAGCAGTACTTC. Translated: CASSGADRAAEQYF.

The CDR3 nucleotides are TGTGCCAGCACCCGGGGAGGAGCGAATGAAAAACTGTTTTTT. This sequence encodes CASTRGGANEKLFF. The chain combines TRBV6-5 with TRBJ1-4; no clear D gene. CDR1 is MNHEY and CDR2 is SVGAGI in the germline V gene. V was trimmed by 7 bases and J by 5 bases, leaving 14 bases between them. This CDR3 contains 14 residues.

This clone was detected a few times. The chain uses TRBV24-1 and TRBJ1-2, with 8 bases identical to TRBD1. Germline V gene sequence: CDR1 KGHDR, CDR2 SFDVKD. CDR3 length equals 17 residues. The V gene end was trimmed by 4 bases and the J gene end by 5 bases; junction bases not matched to a gene: 14. The CDR3 sequence is CATSDSGYSGGGYGYTF. The CDR3 DNA sequence: TGTGCCACCAGTGACTCAGGATATTCAGGGGGCGGATATGGCTACACCTTC.

This clone was observed a handful of times. This sequence joins TRBV4-2 and TRBJ1-1; 8 bases are a match to TRBD1. V lost 6 bases and J lost 5; bases outside the gene matches: 8. The V gene's germline CDR1 is LGHNA and CDR2 YNFKEQ. This CDR3 has 14 residues. CDR3 sequence: CASSQDRVGTEAFF. The CDR3 nucleotides read TGTGCCAGCAGTCAGGACAGGGTAGGGACTGAAGCTTTCTTT.

The J gene is TRBJ2-2, the V gene TRBV11-2; no clear D gene. With 3 bases removed from V and 7 bases from J, the gap between germline ends came to 12 bases. Germline V lookup: CDR1 SGHAT, CDR2 FQNNGV. The CDR3 runs to 14 residues. CDR3 in amino acids: CASSFQRSGGELFF. The CDR3 DNA is TGTGCCAGCAGCTTCCAAAGATCCGGCGGGGAGCTGTTTTTT.

The chain has TRBV9 and TRBJ1-5; TRBD1 agrees at 8 bases. The CDR3 length is 17 residues. CDR1 and CDR2 (germline): SGDLS, YYNGEE. J lost 0 bases, V lost 0 bases, and 5 bases had no gene match. The DNA for the CDR3 is TGTGCCAGCAGCGTAGGGACAGGGTTTGATAGCAATCAGCCCCAGCATTTT. Its translation is CASSVGTGFDSNQPQHF.

The count of this clone is one. The V and J genes are TRBV6-2 or TRBV6-3 and TRBJ1-1, with D hard to call. Trimming pared 2 bases from V and 1 base from J, leaving 5 bases between. Germline V lookup: CDR1 MNHEY, CDR2 SVGEGT. The CDR3 totals 13 residues. The CDR3 DNA reads TGTGCCAGCAGTTACACCGGGAACACTGAAGCTTTCTTT. This codes for CASSYTGNTEAFF.